This T cell receptor (beta chain) originates from a study of blood T cell repertoires in COVID-19. Study at large: Material from acute and convalescent COVID-19 was sourced from the United States, Italy and Spain. From T cells, B-cell-depleted T cells, or PBMCs came the material, which was cDNA or gDNA.

Original handling: By means of reference gene primer amplification, nucleated cell counts were estimated. TCRdb's copy holds only in-frame clones and misses some; the assay was immunoSEQ multiplex PCR. The DNA gave D and trimming, while V, J and clone size come from that table. The sample yields around 270,000 clones, around 89% seen once. This CDR3 contains 16 residues. Germline values: CDR1 KGHSH, CDR2 LQKENI. After removal of 2 bases from V and 0 bases from J, the junction contained 2 bases not matched to a gene. This TCR came from a man aged 40-55 years with acute or convalescent COVID-19. The specimen sequenced was peripheral blood. This chain links TRBV18 with TRBJ2-1; TRBD2 aligns across 9 bases. The CDR3 is CASSPISGGSYNEQFF. Written as DNA, the CDR3 is TGTGCCAGCTCACCAATTAGCGGGGGCTCCTACAATGAGCAGTTCTTC.